Shown below are 3 T cell receptor beta chains from a single sample sequenced in a study of Ad26.COV2.S vaccination and SARS-CoV-2 variants. Clones were sequenced by immunoSEQ multiplex PCR, and TCRdb holds only the in-frame ones, with some missing. The repertoire holds about 450,000 clones, with about 91% as singletons. Treatment meaning: approximately 18 received Ad26.COV2.S at low or high dose, single or two shots; roughly five received placebo; per-sample allocation not given. Sampling occurred on day 63 after the first vaccine or placebo injection. The input for sequencing was peripheral blood, taken in a trial of Ad26.COV2.S vaccine versus placebo. All receptors come from a person between 18 and 60 years old who received the Ad26.COV2.S COVID-19 vaccine or a placebo.

The V gene is TRBV7-7, the J gene TRBJ2-2; 7 bases match TRBD1. Germline V gene lookup returns CDR1 SSHAT and CDR2 FNYEAQ (reference sequence). Unmatched junction bases numbered 6, after V lost 5 bases and J lost 3 bases. The CDR3 length is 15 residues. CDR3 DNA sequence: TGTGCCAGCAGCCCCAGAGGACAGGACACCGGGGAGCTGTTTTTT. Amino acid sequence: CASSPRGQDTGELFF. Full variable domain (outside the CDR3, taken from reference TRBV7-7 and TRBJ2-2): GAGVSQSPRYKVTKRGQDVTLRCDPISSHATLYWYQQALGQGPEFLTYFNYEAQPDKSGLPSDRFSAERPEGSISTLTIQRTEQRDSAMYRCASSPRGQDTGELFFGEGSRLTVL.

The chain joins TRBV5-1 to TRBJ2-7; 8 bases align to TRBD1. CDR1 SGHRS and CDR2 YFSETQ come from the germline V gene. The V gene end was trimmed by 4 bases and the J gene end by 2 bases; junction bases not matched to a gene: 5. This CDR3 spans 14 amino acids. CDR3 sequence reads: CASSPTGGPYEQYV. CDR3 in DNA: TGCGCCAGCAGCCCCACAGGGGGTCCCTACGAGCAGTACGTC.

The gene calls are TRBV19 and TRBJ2-3; possibly TRBD1 for D (5 bases). V was trimmed by 4 bases and J by 5 bases, leaving 7 bases between them. The CDR3 runs to 12 residues. The germline V gene encodes CDR1 LNHDA and CDR2 SQIVND (reference sequence). CDR3 nucleotide sequence: TGTGCCAGTAGTAGTCAGGGAGATACGCAGTATTTT. Protein product: CASSSQGDTQYF.